A single sample is the source of the 32 T cell receptor beta chains below, sequenced in a study of blood T cell repertoires in COVID-19. The table came from immunoSEQ multiplex PCR; TCRdb's copy has only in-frame clones and leaves some out. The sample records under 200,000 clones, 90% being singletons. The sample taken for sequencing was peripheral blood. These receptors all come from a man over 45 with acute or convalescent COVID-19.

The chain combines TRBV13 with TRBJ2-5, with 8 bases aligning to TRBD2. Germline V gene sequence: CDR1 PRHDT, CDR2 FYEKMQ (reference sequence). This CDR3 contains 15 residues. V shed 1 base and J 4 bases; nucleotides not matched to a gene: 5. DNA for the CDR3: TGTGCCAGCAGCTTAGCGGGACTAGTCCGAGAGACCCAGTACTTC. Residues: CASSLAGLVRETQYF.

This clone was seen a few times. The chain employs TRBV6-4 and TRBJ2-3; D possibly corresponds to TRBD2 (5 bases). The germline V gene has CDR1 MRHNA and CDR2 SNTAGT. The CDR3 contains 13 residues. Deletions cut 5 bases from V and 0 bases from J, with 6 bases between. The DNA for the CDR3 is TGTGCCAGCAGTTGGACTAGCACAGATACGCAGTATTTT. Translation gives CASSWTSTDTQYF.

The genes are TRBV18 and TRBJ1-5, with D unclear. Trimming pared 6 bases from V and 8 bases from J, leaving 14 bases between. The V gene's germline CDR1 is KGHSH and CDR2 LQKENI. The CDR3 extends over 13 amino acids. The CDR3 bases are TGTGCCAGCTCCCAACGGGAGGAGGAGCCCCAGCATTTT. Translation gives CASSQREEEPQHF. Complete variable domain (other parts from reference TRBV18 and TRBJ1-5): NAGVMQNPRHLVRRRGQEARLRCSPMKGHSHVYWYRQLPEEGLKFMVYLQKENIIDESGMPKERFSAEFPKEGPSILRIQQVVRGDSAAYFCASSQREEEPQHFGDGTRLSIL.

J is TRBJ1-6 and V is TRBV11-3; possible D gene TRBD1, 5 bases. CDR1 and CDR2 from the germline V gene are SGHNT and YENEEA. The CDR3 length is 13 residues. The germline V and J ends were trimmed by 5 bases and 10 bases, with 12 bases remaining between them. The CDR3 loop is CASSPSGQSPLHF. CDR3 nucleotide sequence: TGTGCCAGCAGCCCATCAGGGCAATCACCCCTCCACTTT.

The J gene is TRBJ2-1, the V gene TRBV30; 8 bases map to TRBD2. V lost 1 base, J lost 7 bases, and 9 bases stayed unmatched. Germline V CDR1 and CDR2: GTSNPN, SVGIG (reference sequence). This CDR3 is built from 15 residues. The CDR3 sequence is CAWSDGRAKNNEQFF. CDR3 in DNA: TGTGCCTGGAGTGACGGGAGGGCTAAAAATAATGAGCAGTTCTTC.

The rearrangement joins TRBV5-6 to TRBJ2-1; 7 bases map to TRBD2. Unmatched junction bases numbered 15, after V lost 3 bases and J lost 9 bases. Per the germline V gene, CDR1 is SGHDT and CDR2 is YYEEEE. The CDR3 covers 16 residues. CDR3 coding DNA: TGTGCCAGCAGCTCCACCTGGGATAGCGGGTACGGTGAGCAGTTCTTC. As protein: CASSSTWDSGYGEQFF.

This clone appeared once. The V call is TRBV5-1, the J call TRBJ2-7; 11 nucleotides align to TRBD2. The CDR3 extends over 15 amino acids. V was pared by 4 bases and J by 2 bases, with 5 bases of the junction left unmatched. Germline loops: CDR1 SGHRS, CDR2 YFSETQ. The DNA for the CDR3 is TGCGCCAGCAGCCCCACTAGCGGGAGTCCCTACGAGCAGTACTTC. It yields the protein CASSPTSGSPYEQYF.

This clone came up a few times. This chain joins TRBV13 and TRBJ2-2, with D possibly TRBD1 on 5 matching bases. This CDR3 comprises 15 residues. Trimming shortened V by 10 bases and J by 0 bases, and 15 bases separated the two germline ends. Germline CDR1 PRHDT, CDR2 FYEKMQ (reference sequence). The CDR3 sequence is CATNQGSSNTGELFF. CDR3 coding DNA: TGTGCCACCAATCAGGGTTCGTCGAACACCGGGGAGCTGTTTTTT.

V and J are TRBV9 and TRBJ2-7, with 12 bases identical to TRBD1. V gave up 3 bases and J gave up 6 bases; unmatched junction bases: 7. The CDR3 extends over 15 amino acids. CDR1 is SGDLS, CDR2 YYNGEE, per germline. The CDR3 loop reads CASSGGGTGGLEQYF. The CDR3 DNA sequence: TGTGCCAGCAGCGGAGGTGGGACAGGGGGCCTCGAGCAGTACTTC.

The rearrangement joins TRBV3-1 (or the pseudogene TRBV3-2) to TRBJ2-1, with D perhaps matching TRBD1 (5 bases). Trimming stripped 0 bases from V and 4 bases from J, with 10 bases between. The V gene's germline CDR1 is LGHDT and CDR2 YNNKEL (reference sequence). There are 15 residues in the CDR3. This CDR3 reads CASSQDLSGYNEQFF. The DNA for the CDR3 is TGTGCCAGCAGCCAAGATTTATCAGGGTACAATGAGCAGTTCTTC.

The genes are TRBV28 and TRBJ1-1; D gene unclear. Germline values: CDR1 MDHEN, CDR2 SYDVKM. The CDR3 runs to 11 residues. Between the trimmed V and J ends, which lost 6 bases and 11 bases, there was a span of 13 bases. CDR3 DNA sequence: TGTGCCAGCAGCATACGGTTCGAGGCTTTCTTT. Translation gives CASSIRFEAFF.

The chain has TRBV5-1 and TRBJ2-5; a possible D gene is TRBD2 (5 bases). V dropped 0 bases and J dropped 9 bases, with 12 bases sitting between them. The germline V gene encodes CDR1 SGHRS and CDR2 YFSETQ. CDR3 length: 13 amino acids. The CDR3 DNA reads as TGCGCCAGCAGCTTGGCCTTTAGCGACGCCCAGTACTTC. It encodes CASSLAFSDAQYF.

The V gene is TRBV29-1, the J gene TRBJ1-1; TRBD1 agrees at 7 bases. Germline V gene sequence: CDR1 SQVTM, CDR2 ANQGSEA. The CDR3 covers 14 residues. With 4 bases clipped from V and 3 bases from J, the junction kept 8 bases outside the gene matches. The CDR3 region has the DNA TGCAGCGTTGGATCCGGGACAGACTACACTGAAGCTTTCTTT. Amino acids: CSVGSGTDYTEAFF.

This chain uses TRBV7-9 with TRBJ2-1; unclear D gene. Germline CDR1 is SEHNR and CDR2 is FQNEAQ (reference sequence). The CDR3 contains 13 residues. V dropped 3 bases and J dropped 9 bases, with 12 bases sitting between them. As DNA, the CDR3 is TGTGCCAGCAGCTTGAGCTCGGGTCTTGAGCAGTTCTTC. Protein: CASSLSSGLEQFF. The whole variable domain, remainder taken from reference TRBV7-9 and TRBJ2-1, is DTGVSQNPRHKITKRGQNVTFRCDPISEHNRLYWYRQTLGQGPEFLTYFQNEAQLEKSRLLSDRFSAERPKGSFSTLEIQRTEQGDSAMYLCASSLSSGLEQFFGPGTRLTVL.

The J gene is TRBJ1-2, the V gene TRBV27; TRBD1 might be the D (5 bases). CDR3 length: 12 amino acids. Germline V gene data show CDR1 as MNHEY and CDR2 as SMNVEV (reference sequence). V gave up 7 bases and J gave up 4 bases, with 10 bases separating them. The CDR3 sequence is CASKSGPYGYTF. CDR3 nucleotides: TGTGCCAGCAAATCAGGGCCCTATGGCTACACCTTC.

V and J are TRBV19 and TRBJ2-4; D may be TRBD2 (5 bases). The V gene's germline CDR1 is LNHDA and CDR2 SQIVND (reference sequence). The V gene lost 7 bases and the J gene lost 0 bases, with 16 bases spanning the gap. The CDR3 consists of 16 residues. CDR3 sequence reads: CASIPGGAGAKNIQYF. CDR3 nucleotide sequence: TGTGCCAGTATTCCCGGCGGTGCGGGAGCCAAAAACATTCAGTACTTC.

The rearrangement uses TRBV19 and TRBJ1-3, with 9 nucleotides matching TRBD1. Trimming removed 6 bases from V and 2 bases from J; junction bases left unmatched: 8. The CDR3 extends over 16 amino acids. The V gene's germline CDR1 is LNHDA and CDR2 SQIVND (reference sequence). The CDR3: CASSTTGTGPGNTIYF. In nucleotides, the CDR3 is TGTGCCAGTAGCACTACCGGGACAGGGCCTGGAAACACCATATATTTT.

The V gene is TRBV19, the J gene TRBJ1-3; 8 bases fit TRBD1. The CDR3 contains 20 residues. V lost 6 bases to trimming and J lost 3 bases; unmatched junction nucleotides: 22. The germline V gene has CDR1 LNHDA and CDR2 SQIVND (reference sequence). CDR3: CASSLLRDRGLSTLGNTIYF. The CDR3 DNA sequence: TGTGCCAGTAGCCTCCTCCGAGACAGGGGTTTGTCGACTCTTGGAAACACCATATATTTT.

V is TRBV5-1 and J is TRBJ2-1, with D perhaps TRBD1 (6 bases). Germline CDR1 SGHRS, CDR2 YFSETQ. The CDR3 totals 15 residues. V lost 1 base and J lost 6, with 14 bases in between. CDR3 nucleotides: TGCGCCAGCAGCTTGATAGGGGGTCTTCTCAATGAGCAGTTCTTC. Amino acids: CASSLIGGLLNEQFF.

This rearrangement joins TRBV18 to TRBJ1-5, with TRBD1 identical over 7 bases. Germline CDR1 reads KGHSH; CDR2 reads LQKENI. Unmatched junction bases numbered 8, after V lost 4 bases and J lost 2 bases. This CDR3 is 16 amino acids long. The CDR3 loop reads CASSLMDRRGNQPQHF. CDR3 sequence (DNA): TGTGCCAGCTCACTTATGGACAGGAGGGGCAATCAGCCCCAGCATTTT. The whole variable domain, filled in from reference TRBV18 and TRBJ1-5, reads NAGVMQNPRHLVRRRGQEARLRCSPMKGHSHVYWYRQLPEEGLKFMVYLQKENIIDESGMPKERFSAEFPKEGPSILRIQQVVRGDSAAYFCASSLMDRRGNQPQHFGDGTRLSIL.

V is TRBV9 and J is TRBJ2-2, with 11 bases that match TRBD2. This CDR3 contains 15 residues. CDR1 is SGDLS and CDR2 is YYNGEE in the germline V gene. The V segment lost 5 bases and the J segment 2 bases; nucleotides outside the gene matches: 2. This chain's CDR3 is CASRTSGANTGELFF. The CDR3 DNA reads as TGTGCCAGCAGGACTAGCGGGGCAAACACCGGGGAGCTGTTTTTT.

This chain joins TRBV10-3 and TRBJ2-5, with TRBD2 identical over 12 bases. From germline, CDR1 is ENHRY and CDR2 SYGVKD. The CDR3 covers 14 residues. The V gene end was trimmed by 7 bases and the J gene end by 5 bases; junction bases not matched to a gene: 5. CDR3 coding DNA: TGTGCCATCACCCCTAGCGGGAGGGAGGAGACCCAGTACTTC. Encoded protein: CAITPSGREETQYF.

The V and J genes are TRBV6-5 and TRBJ1-4, with a weak D call TRBD1 (6 bases). The CDR3 has 15 amino acids. The germline CDR1 and CDR2 sequences are MNHEY and SVGAGI. V was pared by 6 bases and J by 6 bases, with 17 bases between. The CDR3 coding sequence is TGTGCCAGCAGGCCATTACAGGGCGGACATGAAAAACTGTTTTTT. Residues: CASRPLQGGHEKLFF.

This sequence joins TRBV30 and TRBJ2-7; maybe TRBD2 (5 bases). The V gene's germline CDR1 is GTSNPN and CDR2 SVGIG (reference sequence). The V end was cut by 0 bases, the J end by 2 bases, with 8 bases between. The CDR3 runs 13 residues. CDR3 DNA sequence: TGTGCCTGGAGTGTACGGGGTACCTACGAGCAGTACTTC. Translated, it gives CAWSVRGTYEQYF.

The rearrangement links TRBV4-2 to TRBJ1-1; D possibly corresponds to TRBD1 (6 bases). Germline assignment: CDR1 LGHNA and CDR2 YNFKEQ. The length of the CDR3 is 14 residues. V was clipped by 1 base and J by 6 bases, with 12 bases between them. CDR3 sequence (DNA): TGTGCCAGCAGCCAAGCTGGGCAGGGGCCTGAAGCTTTCTTT. Translated: CASSQAGQGPEAFF.

V usage is TRBV7-3 and J usage is TRBJ2-3; a weak D match, TRBD2 (5 bases). Germline CDR1 SGHTA, CDR2 FQGTGA. V gave up 5 bases and J gave up 4 bases, with 10 bases separating them. This CDR3 region has 13 residues. CDR3 nucleotides: TGTGCCAGCAGCGGAGGTGGGGCAGATACGCAGTATTTT. It codes for CASSGGGADTQYF.

The CDR3 DNA follows: TGTGCCTGGAGTGTAGATTATCTTCGGGAGAAACCACCAGGCGCAGATACGCAGTATTTT. It translates to CAWSVDYLREKPPGADTQYF. The J gene is TRBJ2-3, the V gene TRBV30; weak D call: TRBD2 (6 bases). V lost 0 bases to trimming and J lost 4 bases, with 29 bases between them. Germline V gene sequence: CDR1 GTSNPN, CDR2 SVGIG (reference sequence). The CDR3 spans 20 residues.

V gene TRBV7-2 combines with J gene TRBJ2-1; 9 bases align to TRBD2. Trimming at V came to 10 bases and at J to 4 bases, leaving 11 bases not matched to a gene. There are 15 residues in the CDR3. Germline assignment: CDR1 SGHTA and CDR2 FQGNSA. CDR3 bases: TGTGCCATACCTTTAGTGGCGGGGGGGTACAATGAGCAGTTCTTC. It yields the protein CAIPLVAGGYNEQFF.

The chain joins TRBV30 to TRBJ1-1; D is undetermined. The V end was cut by 5 bases, the J end by 6 bases, with 13 bases between. Germline assignment: CDR1 GTSNPN and CDR2 SVGIG (reference sequence). This CDR3 comprises 12 residues. CDR3 in amino acids: CAWGLARAEAFF. CDR3 DNA sequence: TGTGCCTGGGGCCTCGCACGGGCTGAAGCTTTCTTT.

The rearrangement joins TRBV7-2 to TRBJ2-1; 7 nucleotides match TRBD2. Germline V gene sequence: CDR1 SGHTA, CDR2 FQGNSA. This CDR3 has 18 amino acids. V was clipped by 5 bases and J by 0 bases; unmatched bases: 13. The CDR3 protein is CASSTNQGGWGSYNEQFF. CDR3 nucleotides: TGTGCCAGCAGCACCAACCAGGGAGGGTGGGGCTCCTACAATGAGCAGTTCTTC.

The chain links TRBV19 to TRBJ2-7, with TRBD2 identical over 9 bases. Per the germline V gene, CDR1 is LNHDA and CDR2 is SQIVND (reference sequence). The CDR3 totals 14 residues. Trimming took 5 bases from V and 6 from J; bases not matched to a gene: 8. The CDR3 here is CASSSSGNRIEQYF. The CDR3 DNA reads as TGTGCCAGTAGTTCTAGCGGGAATCGTATCGAGCAGTACTTC.

The chain recombines TRBV25-1 with TRBJ2-2; 11 nucleotides line up with TRBD2. CDR1 and CDR2 (germline): MGHDK, SYGVNS. The CDR3 contains 16 residues. The junction had 5 bases not matched to a gene; V was cut back by 4 bases and J by 4 bases. For the CDR3, the DNA is TGTGCCAGCAGTGTAGCGGGAGGGGGGAGCACCGGGGAGCTGTTTTTT. As protein: CASSVAGGGSTGELFF.